The clone carrying this TCR beta chain was counted between two and nine times. The PCR ran on 60 Vbeta and 13 Jbeta primers. The assay was immunoSEQ multiplex PCR, and TCRdb's table has in-frame clones only and misses some. In the table there are 150,000 or so clones, 70% to 85% of which are singletons. Trimming stripped 3 bases from V and 5 bases from J, with 14 bases between. CDR3 length: 14 amino acids. Germline loops: CDR1 ENHRY, CDR2 SYGVKD. The data are from a study of cytomegalovirus exposure and HLA in healthy donors. The clonotype originates from a human donor in good health. The sequencing input was PBMCs. This rearrangement joins TRBV10-3 to TRBJ2-7; D gene ambiguous. In nucleotides, the CDR3 is TGTGCCATCAGTGAAGAAGACCCCAGGAACGAGCAGTACTTC. This codes for CAISEEDPRNEQYF.